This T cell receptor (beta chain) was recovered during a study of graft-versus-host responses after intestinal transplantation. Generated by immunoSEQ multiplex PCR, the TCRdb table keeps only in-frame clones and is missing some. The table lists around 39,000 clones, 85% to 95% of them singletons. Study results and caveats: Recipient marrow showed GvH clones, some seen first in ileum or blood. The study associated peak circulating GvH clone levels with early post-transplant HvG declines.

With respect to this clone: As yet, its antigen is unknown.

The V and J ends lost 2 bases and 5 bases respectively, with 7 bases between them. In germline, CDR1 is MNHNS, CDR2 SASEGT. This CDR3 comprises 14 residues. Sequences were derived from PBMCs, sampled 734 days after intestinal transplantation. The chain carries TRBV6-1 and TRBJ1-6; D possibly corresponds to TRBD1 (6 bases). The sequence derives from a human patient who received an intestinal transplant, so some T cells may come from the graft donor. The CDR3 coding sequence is TGTGCCAGCAGTGAATGGACAGATAATTCACCCCTCCACTTT. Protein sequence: CASSEWTDNSPLHF.